This is a list of T cell receptor beta chains from one sample in a study of beta chain features in type 1 diabetes. Assay: immunoSEQ multiplex PCR; the TCRdb copy retains only in-frame clones and omits some. The sample records about 160,000 clones, approximately 8% being singletons. Sequenced material: central memory CD4+ T cells from blood. The source of these receptors is a woman in her forties with type 1 diabetes. The conserved cysteine and the conserved F or W are not part of the CDR3 here. Fields, in order: CDR3 length, V gene, CDR3 protein.

length: 13
V: TRBV4-2
CDR3: ASSQRGDRSFGYT

length: 11
V: TRBV19
CDR3: ASPYVRVRPQH

length: 12
V: TRBV7-9
CDR3: ASSPLGHQYGYT

length: 15
V: TRBV27
CDR3: ASSLLQGGVGTDTQY

length: 9
V: TRBV9
CDR3: ASSVGADCV

length: 14
V: TRBV9
CDR3: ASSVAPLASSYEQY

length: 12
V: TRBV4-1
CDR3: ASRGGAFTGELF

length: 13
V: TRBV7-3
CDR3: ASSSIGQGNQPQH

length: 11
V: TRBV6-6
CDR3: ASSYGRDTEAF

length: 12
V: TRBV7-9
CDR3: ASSPQGGTGELF

length: 13
V: TRBV5-1
CDR3: ASSLASVRNTEAF

length: 9
V: TRBV20-1
CDR3: SVQENTEAF

length: 12
V: TRBV28
CDR3: ASSSTSTGKEQY

length: 11
V: TRBV27
CDR3: ASSPRQGHGYT

length: 12
V: TRBV7-2
CDR3: ASSLVTSQYIQY

length: 13
V: TRBV29-1
CDR3: SVGWGGGSGETQY

length: 17
V: TRBV5-1
CDR3: ASSLAARGAGSGANVLT

length: 12
V: TRBV28
CDR3: AHATETGNTEAF

length: 15
V: TRBV28
CDR3: ASSLSLSTGGADGYT

length: 10
V: TRBV28
CDR3: ASRPNSYEQY

length: 10
V: TRBV2
CDR3: ASRRVAYEQY

length: 12
V: TRBV5-1
CDR3: ASSSTGEGYGYT

length: 10
V: TRBV7-2
CDR3: ASSLQNTEAF

length: 12
V: TRBV18
CDR3: ASSADRVGTEAF

length: 14
V: TRBV4-3
CDR3: ASSQDPGQSGNTIY

length: 12
V: TRBV18
CDR3: ASSPSAGQETQY

length: 12
V: TRBV27
CDR3: ASSSGGGLREQY

length: 12
V: TRBV5-6
CDR3: ASSFVRQGNEQF

length: 14
V: TRBV7-8
CDR3: ASSLDPGGPLGEQF

length: 11
V: TRBV27
CDR3: ASRPDRGIRYT

length: 12
V: TRBV5-1
CDR3: ASSLIQGNTEAF

length: 10
V: TRBV4-1
CDR3: ASSQVRNEQF

length: 12
V: TRBV9
CDR3: ASSRTGGLYEQY

length: 18
V: TRBV28
CDR3: ASRPGPGAQAGSYTDTQY

length: 12
V: TRBV18
CDR3: ASSPGLGRNIQY

length: 12
V: TRBV28
CDR3: ASSSGQGFYEQY

length: 14
V: TRBV7-8
CDR3: ASSLLGLSGANVLT